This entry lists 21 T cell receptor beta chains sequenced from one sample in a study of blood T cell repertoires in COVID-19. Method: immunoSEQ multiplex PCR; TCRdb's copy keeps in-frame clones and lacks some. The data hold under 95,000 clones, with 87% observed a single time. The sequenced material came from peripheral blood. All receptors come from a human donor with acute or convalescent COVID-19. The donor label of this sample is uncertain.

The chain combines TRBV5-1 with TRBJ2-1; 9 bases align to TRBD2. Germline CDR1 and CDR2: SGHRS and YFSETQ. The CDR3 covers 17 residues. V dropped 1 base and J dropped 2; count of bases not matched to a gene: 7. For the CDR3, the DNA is TGCGCCAGCAGCTTGCTTGCGGGGGGGCGACCCTACAATGAGCAGTTCTTC. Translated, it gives CASSLLAGGRPYNEQFF.

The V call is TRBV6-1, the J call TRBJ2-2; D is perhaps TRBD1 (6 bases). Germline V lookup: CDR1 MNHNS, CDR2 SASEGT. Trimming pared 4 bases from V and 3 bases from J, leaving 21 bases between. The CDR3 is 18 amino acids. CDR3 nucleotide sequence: TGTGCCAGCAGTGGCCCTAGTTTAGCCCCAGGGGACACCGGGGAGCTGTTTTTT. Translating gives CASSGPSLAPGDTGELFF.

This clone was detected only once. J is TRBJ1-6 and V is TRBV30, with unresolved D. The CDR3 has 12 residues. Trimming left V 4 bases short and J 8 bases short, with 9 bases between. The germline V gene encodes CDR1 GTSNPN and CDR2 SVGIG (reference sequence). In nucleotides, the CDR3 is TGTGCCTGGAACCCCACGGATTCACCCCTCCACTTT. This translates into CAWNPTDSPLHF.

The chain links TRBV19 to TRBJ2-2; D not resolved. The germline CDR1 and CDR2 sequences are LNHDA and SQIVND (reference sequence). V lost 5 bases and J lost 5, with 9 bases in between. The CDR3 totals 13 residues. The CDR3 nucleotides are TGTGCCAGTAGTTTCCACTTGACCGGGGAGCTGTTTTTT. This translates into CASSFHLTGELFF.

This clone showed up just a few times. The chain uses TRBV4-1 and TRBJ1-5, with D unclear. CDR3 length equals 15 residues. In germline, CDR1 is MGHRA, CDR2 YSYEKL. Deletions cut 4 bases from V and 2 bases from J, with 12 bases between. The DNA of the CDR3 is TGCGCCAGCAGCCGGGAGAGGGCTGGCAATCAGCCCCAGCATTTT. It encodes CASSRERAGNQPQHF.

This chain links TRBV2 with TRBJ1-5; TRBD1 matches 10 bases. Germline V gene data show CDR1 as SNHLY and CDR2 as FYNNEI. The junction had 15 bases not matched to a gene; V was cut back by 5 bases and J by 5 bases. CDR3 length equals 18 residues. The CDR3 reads CASSHTVNIGTGDQPQHF. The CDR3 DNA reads TGTGCCAGCAGTCACACCGTTAACATCGGGACAGGGGATCAGCCCCAGCATTTT.

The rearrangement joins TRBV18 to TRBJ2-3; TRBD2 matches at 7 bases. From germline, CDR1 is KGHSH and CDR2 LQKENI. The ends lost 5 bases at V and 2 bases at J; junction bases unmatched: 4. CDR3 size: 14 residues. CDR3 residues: CASSETSPTDTQYF. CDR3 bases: TGTGCCAGCTCAGAGACTAGCCCCACAGATACGCAGTATTTT.

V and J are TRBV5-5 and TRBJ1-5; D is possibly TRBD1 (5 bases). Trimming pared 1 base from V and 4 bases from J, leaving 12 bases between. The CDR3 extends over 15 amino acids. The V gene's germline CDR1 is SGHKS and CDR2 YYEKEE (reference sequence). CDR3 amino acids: CASSLTTGLNQPQHF. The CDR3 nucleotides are TGTGCCAGCAGCTTGACAACAGGTCTTAATCAGCCCCAGCATTTT.

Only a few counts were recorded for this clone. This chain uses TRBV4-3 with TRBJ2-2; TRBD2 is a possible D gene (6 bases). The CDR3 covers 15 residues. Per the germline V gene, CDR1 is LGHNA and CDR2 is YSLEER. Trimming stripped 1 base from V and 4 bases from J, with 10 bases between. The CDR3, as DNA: TGCGCCAGCAGCCAAGTCGCGGGGTTCACCGGGGAGCTGTTTTTT. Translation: CASSQVAGFTGELFF.

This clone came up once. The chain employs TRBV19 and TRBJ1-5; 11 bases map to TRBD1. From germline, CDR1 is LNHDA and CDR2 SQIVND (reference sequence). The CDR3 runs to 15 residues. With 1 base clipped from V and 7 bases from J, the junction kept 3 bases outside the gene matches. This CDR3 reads CASSIGTGGQQPQHF. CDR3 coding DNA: TGTGCCAGTAGTATAGGGACAGGGGGCCAACAGCCCCAGCATTTT. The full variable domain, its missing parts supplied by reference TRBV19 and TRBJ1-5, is DGGITQSPKYLFRKEGQNVTLSCEQNLNHDAMYWYRQDPGQGLRLIYYSQIVNDFQKGDIAEGYSVSREKKESFPLTVTSAQKNPTAFYLCASSIGTGGQQPQHFGDGTRLSIL.

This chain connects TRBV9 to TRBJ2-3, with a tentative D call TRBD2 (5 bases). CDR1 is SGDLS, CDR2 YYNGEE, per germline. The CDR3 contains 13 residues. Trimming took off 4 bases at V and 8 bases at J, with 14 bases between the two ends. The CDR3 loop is CASSRGLLVTQYF. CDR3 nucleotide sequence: TGTGCCAGCAGCCGGGGTCTCCTAGTTACGCAGTATTTT.

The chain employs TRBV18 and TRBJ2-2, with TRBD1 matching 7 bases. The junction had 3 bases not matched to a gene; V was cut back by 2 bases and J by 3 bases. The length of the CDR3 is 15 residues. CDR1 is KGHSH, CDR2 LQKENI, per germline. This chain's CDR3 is CASSPTGVHTGELFF. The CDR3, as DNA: TGTGCCAGCTCACCAACAGGGGTTCACACCGGGGAGCTGTTTTTT.

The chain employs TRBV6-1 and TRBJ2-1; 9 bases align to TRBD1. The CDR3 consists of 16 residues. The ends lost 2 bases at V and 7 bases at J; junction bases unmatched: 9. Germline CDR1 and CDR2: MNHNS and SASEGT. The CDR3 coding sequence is TGTGCCAGCAGTGAACCCACAGGGGGCATTTCGAATGAGCAGTTCTTC. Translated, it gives CASSEPTGGISNEQFF.

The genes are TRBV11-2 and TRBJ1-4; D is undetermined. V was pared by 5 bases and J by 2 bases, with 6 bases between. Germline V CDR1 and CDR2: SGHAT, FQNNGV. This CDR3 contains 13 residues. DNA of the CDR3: TGTGCCAGCAGCACCGGGACTAATGAAAAACTGTTTTTT. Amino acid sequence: CASSTGTNEKLFF.

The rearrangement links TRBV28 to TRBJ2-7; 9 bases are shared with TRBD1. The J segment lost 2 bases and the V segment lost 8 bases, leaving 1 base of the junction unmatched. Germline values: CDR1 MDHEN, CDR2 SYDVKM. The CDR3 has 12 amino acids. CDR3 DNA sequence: TGTGCCAGCGGGACAGGGACCTACGAGCAGTACTTC. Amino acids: CASGTGTYEQYF. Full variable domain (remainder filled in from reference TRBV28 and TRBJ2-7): DVKVTQSSRYLVKRTGEKVFLECVQDMDHENMFWYRQDPGLGLRLIYFSYDVKMKEKGDIPEGYSVSREKKERFSLILESASTNQTSMYLCASGTGTYEQYFGPGTRLTVT.

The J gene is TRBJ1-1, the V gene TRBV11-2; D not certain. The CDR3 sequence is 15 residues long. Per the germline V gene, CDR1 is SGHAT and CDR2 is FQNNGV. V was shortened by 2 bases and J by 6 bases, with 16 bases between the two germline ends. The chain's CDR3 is CASSLRWQVSAEAFF. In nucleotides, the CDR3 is TGTGCCAGCAGCTTAAGATGGCAGGTTTCCGCTGAAGCTTTCTTT.

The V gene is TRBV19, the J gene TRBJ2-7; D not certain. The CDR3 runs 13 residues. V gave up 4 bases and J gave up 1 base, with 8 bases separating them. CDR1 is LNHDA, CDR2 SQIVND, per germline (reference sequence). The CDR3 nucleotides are TGTGCCAGTAGTAAGACAATTTCCTACGAGCAGTACTTC. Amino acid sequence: CASSKTISYEQYF.

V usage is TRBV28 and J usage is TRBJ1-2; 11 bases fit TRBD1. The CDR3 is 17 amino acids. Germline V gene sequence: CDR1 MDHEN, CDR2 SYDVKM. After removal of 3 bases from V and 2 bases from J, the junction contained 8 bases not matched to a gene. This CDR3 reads CASSFGTGGGGNYGYTF. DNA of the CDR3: TGTGCCAGCAGTTTCGGGACAGGGGGAGGAGGCAACTATGGCTACACCTTC.

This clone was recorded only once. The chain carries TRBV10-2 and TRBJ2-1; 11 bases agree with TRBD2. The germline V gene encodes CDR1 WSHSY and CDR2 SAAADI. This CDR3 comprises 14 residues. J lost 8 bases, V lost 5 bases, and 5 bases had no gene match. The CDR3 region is CASSRGLAVYEQFF. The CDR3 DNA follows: TGCGCCAGCAGTAGGGGACTAGCGGTCTATGAGCAGTTCTTC.

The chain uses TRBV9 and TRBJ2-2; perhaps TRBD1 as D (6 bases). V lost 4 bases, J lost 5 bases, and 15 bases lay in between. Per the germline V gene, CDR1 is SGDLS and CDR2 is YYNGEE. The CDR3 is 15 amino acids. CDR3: CASSLRSGATGELFF. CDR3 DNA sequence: TGTGCCAGCAGCCTCCGGTCAGGGGCTACCGGGGAGCTGTTTTTT.

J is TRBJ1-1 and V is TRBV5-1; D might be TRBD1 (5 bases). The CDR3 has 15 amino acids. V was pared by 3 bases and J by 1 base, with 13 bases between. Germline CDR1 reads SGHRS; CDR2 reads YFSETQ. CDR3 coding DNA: TGCGCCAGCAGCTCTCCGGGACTGACGAACACTGAAGCTTTCTTT. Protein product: CASSSPGLTNTEAFF.